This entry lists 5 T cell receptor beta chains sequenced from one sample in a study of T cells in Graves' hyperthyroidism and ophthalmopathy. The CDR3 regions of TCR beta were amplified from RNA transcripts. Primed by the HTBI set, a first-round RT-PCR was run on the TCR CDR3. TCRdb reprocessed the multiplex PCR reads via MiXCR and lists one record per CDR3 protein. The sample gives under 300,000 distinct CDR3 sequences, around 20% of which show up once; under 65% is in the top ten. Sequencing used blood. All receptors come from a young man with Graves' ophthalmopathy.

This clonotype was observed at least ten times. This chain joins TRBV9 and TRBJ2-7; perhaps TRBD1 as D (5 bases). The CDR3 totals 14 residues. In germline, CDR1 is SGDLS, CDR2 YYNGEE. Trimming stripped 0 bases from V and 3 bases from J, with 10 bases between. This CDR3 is CASSVGQTGYEQYF. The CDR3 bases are TGTGCCAGCAGCGTAGGGCAAACAGGCTACGAGCAGTACTTC.

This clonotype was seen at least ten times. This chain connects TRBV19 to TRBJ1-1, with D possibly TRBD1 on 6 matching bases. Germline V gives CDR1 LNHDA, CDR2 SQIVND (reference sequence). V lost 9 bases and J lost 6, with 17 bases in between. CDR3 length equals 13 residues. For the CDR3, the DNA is TGTGCCAGCCGGAAGGGGGGGCAGCCTGAAGCTTTCTTT. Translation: CASRKGGQPEAFF.

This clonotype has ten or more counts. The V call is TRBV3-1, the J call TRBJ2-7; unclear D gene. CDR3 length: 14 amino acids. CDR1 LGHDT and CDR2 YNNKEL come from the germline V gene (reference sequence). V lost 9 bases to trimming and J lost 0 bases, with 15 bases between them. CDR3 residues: CARTTAEASYEQYF. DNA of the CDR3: TGTGCCAGGACCACCGCCGAGGCCTCCTACGAGCAGTACTTC.

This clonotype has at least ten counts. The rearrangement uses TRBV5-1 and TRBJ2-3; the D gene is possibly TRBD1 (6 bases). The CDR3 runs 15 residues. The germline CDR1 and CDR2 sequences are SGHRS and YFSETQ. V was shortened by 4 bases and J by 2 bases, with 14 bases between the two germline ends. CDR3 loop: CASSRSGQYTDTQYF. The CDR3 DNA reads TGCGCCAGCAGCAGATCGGGACAATACACAGATACGCAGTATTTT.

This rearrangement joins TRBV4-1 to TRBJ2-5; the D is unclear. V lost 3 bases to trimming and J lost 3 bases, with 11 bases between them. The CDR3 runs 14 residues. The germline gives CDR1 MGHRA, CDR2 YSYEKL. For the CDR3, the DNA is TGCGCCAGCAGCCAGTCAGCAGATAAAGAGACCCAGTACTTC. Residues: CASSQSADKETQYF.